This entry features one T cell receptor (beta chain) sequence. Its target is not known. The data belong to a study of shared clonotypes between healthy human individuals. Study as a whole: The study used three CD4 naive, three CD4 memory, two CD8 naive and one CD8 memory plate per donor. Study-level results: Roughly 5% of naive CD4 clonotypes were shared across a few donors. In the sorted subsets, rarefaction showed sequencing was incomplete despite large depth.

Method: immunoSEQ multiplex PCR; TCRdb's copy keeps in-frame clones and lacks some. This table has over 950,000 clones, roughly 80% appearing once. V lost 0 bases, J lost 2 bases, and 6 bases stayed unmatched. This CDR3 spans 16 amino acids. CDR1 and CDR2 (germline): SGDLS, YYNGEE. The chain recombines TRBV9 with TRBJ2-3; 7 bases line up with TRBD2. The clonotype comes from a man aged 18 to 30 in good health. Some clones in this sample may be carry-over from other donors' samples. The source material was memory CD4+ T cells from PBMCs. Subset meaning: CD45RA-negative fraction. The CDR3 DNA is TGTGCCAGCAGCGTAGGAGGGAGGGCCCTCACAGATACGCAGTATTTT. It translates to CASSVGGRALTDTQYF.